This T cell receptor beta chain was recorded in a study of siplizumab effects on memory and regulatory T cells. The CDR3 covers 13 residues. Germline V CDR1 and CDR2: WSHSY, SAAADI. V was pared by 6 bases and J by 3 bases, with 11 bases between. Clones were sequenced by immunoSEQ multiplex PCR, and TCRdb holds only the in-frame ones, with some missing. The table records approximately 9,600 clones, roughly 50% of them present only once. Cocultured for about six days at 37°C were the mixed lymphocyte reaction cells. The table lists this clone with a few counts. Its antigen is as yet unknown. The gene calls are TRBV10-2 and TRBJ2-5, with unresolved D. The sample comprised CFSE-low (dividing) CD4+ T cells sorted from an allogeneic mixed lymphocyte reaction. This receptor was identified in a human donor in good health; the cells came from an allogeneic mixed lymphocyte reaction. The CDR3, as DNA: TGCGCCAGCAGGGACCGACAAAAAGAGACCCAGTACTTC. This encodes CASRDRQKETQYF.